These T cell receptor beta chains were read from a single sample in a study of CD8+ T cells in alopecia areata. The data were produced by immunoSEQ multiplex PCR, yet TCRdb's version contains in-frame clones alone and is incomplete. The sample yields 150,000 or so clones, approximately 52% seen once. The material was CD4+ T cells sorted from blood, obtained between weeks 55 and 65, from a patient treated with tofacitinib. The origin of the receptors is a human donor with alopecia areata. The CDR3 runs from the conserved cysteine through the conserved F or W. D genes are given only for firm matches. A clone size is listed for some rows: how often the clone was seen (once, few, many), or a class if it is expanded.

d_gene	v_gene	j_gene	abundance	CDR3aa	CDR3nt
-	TRBV6-5	TRBJ2-1	-	CASSLGVSPYNEQFF	TGTGCCAGCAGTCTAGGCGTGTCACCTTACAATGAGCAGTTCTTC
-	TRBV5-1	TRBJ2-5	-	CASSLKLETQYF	TGCGCCAGCAGCTTGAAGTTAGAGACCCAGTACTTC
-	TRBV5-1	TRBJ2-1	-	CASSQGDLTNNEQFF	TGCGCCAGCAGCCAGGGTGACCTGACCAACAATGAGCAGTTCTTC
-	TRBV18	TRBJ1-6	once	CASSPLVASPLHF	TGTGCCAGCTCACCGCTTGTGGCCTCACCCCTCCACTTT
-	TRBV9	TRBJ1-4	-	CASSVLGGEKLFF	TGTGCCAGCAGCGTACTCGGCGGAGAAAAACTGTTTTTT
-	TRBV11-2	TRBJ2-7	-	CASSLGSGVEQYF	TGTGCCAGCAGCTTAGGGTCGGGTGTCGAGCAGTACTTC
TRBD2	TRBV9	TRBJ2-1	-	CASSRTSATYNEQFF	TGTGCCAGCAGTCGCACTAGCGCCACCTACAATGAGCAGTTCTTC
TRBD1	TRBV5-1	TRBJ2-1	-	CASSQGTGDSMRQFF	TGCGCCAGCAGCCAGGGGACAGGGGATAGCATGCGGCAGTTCTTC
-	TRBV30	TRBJ1-1	-	CAWRLGVRTEAFF	TGTGCCTGGAGATTAGGGGTGCGGACTGAAGCTTTCTTT
-	TRBV15	TRBJ2-3	few	CATSRRLERSTDTQYF	TGTGCCACCAGCAGAAGGCTAGAGCGGAGCACAGATACGCAGTATTTT
TRBD2	TRBV6-5	TRBJ2-7	-	CASRTGTSGAYEQYF	TGTGCCAGCAGGACCGGGACTAGCGGGGCGTACGAGCAGTACTTC
-	TRBV11-2	TRBJ1-4	-	CASSTGNTNEKLFF	TGTGCCAGCAGCACCGGGAATACTAATGAAAAACTGTTTTTT
-	TRBV5-6	TRBJ1-6	-	CASSPRQNNSPLHF	TGTGCCAGCAGCCCCCGTCAAAATAATTCACCCCTCCACTTT
-	TRBV6-1	TRBJ1-6	many	CASSKLQGSLSPLHF	TGTGCCAGCAGCAAACTACAGGGATCCCTCTCACCCCTCCACTTT
-	TRBV11-1	TRBJ2-7	-	CASSPRFRPYYEQYF	TGTGCCAGCAGCCCACGATTCCGCCCCTACTACGAGCAGTACTTC
-	TRBV5-6	TRBJ2-4	-	CASSLRDTRNF	TGTGCCAGCAGCTTGAGGGACACCCGAAACTTC
TRBD1	TRBV29-1	TRBJ1-4	few	CSPLDRGWEKLFF	TGCAGCCCACTGGACAGGGGGTGGGAAAAACTGTTTTTT
-	TRBV9	TRBJ1-3	-	CASSRMPAGGFENTIYF	TGTGCCAGCAGCCGGATGCCCGCAGGTGGCTTTGAAAACACCATATATTTT
-	TRBV2	TRBJ1-5	-	CASSEESSSNQPQHF	TGTGCCAGCAGTGAAGAGTCCAGTAGCAATCAGCCCCAGCATTTT
TRBD2	TRBV9	TRBJ2-3	-	CASKVKRGVGTDTQYF	TGTGCCAGCAAGGTAAAGCGGGGGGTCGGCACAGATACGCAGTATTTT
TRBD1	TRBV6-6	TRBJ2-7	-	CASSRTRTGTYEQYF	TGTGCCAGCAGTCGCACCCGGACAGGAACCTACGAGCAGTACTTC
-	TRBV29-1	TRBJ2-2	few	CSVVLMGGDLMGRELFF	TGCAGCGTTGTCCTTATGGGGGGAGACTTAATGGGCAGGGAGCTGTTTTTT
TRBD1	TRBV4-2	TRBJ2-5	once	CASSQDEQGIGETQYF	TGTGCCAGCAGCCAAGATGAACAGGGGATAGGAGAGACCCAGTACTTC
-	TRBV11-2	TRBJ2-3	-	CASSLSGNPTDTQYF	TGTGCCAGCAGCTTATCCGGGAACCCCACAGATACGCAGTATTTT
-	TRBV5-6	TRBJ2-1	-	CASSLGGLYAYNEQFF	TGTGCCAGCAGCTTGGGTGGACTGTACGCCTACAATGAGCAGTTCTTC
TRBD1	TRBV27	TRBJ1-2	few	CASSSAGTGEGYTF	TGTGCCAGCAGCTCAGCCGGGACAGGGGAAGGCTACACCTTC
TRBD1	TRBV5-1	TRBJ2-5	-	CASSLDRVQETQYF	TGCGCCAGCAGCTTAGACAGGGTGCAAGAGACCCAGTACTTC
-	TRBV11-2	TRBJ1-1	-	CASNQIAPQGTEAFF	TGTGCCAGCAACCAGATAGCGCCACAGGGAACTGAAGCTTTCTTT
TRBD1	TRBV7-9	TRBJ2-7	-	CASSSDRALYEQYF	TGTGCCAGCAGTTCCGACAGGGCCCTCTACGAGCAGTACTTC
-	TRBV15	TRBJ1-2	once	CATSRDRRQGDGYTF	TGTGCCACCAGCAGAGATCGCAGGCAGGGCGATGGCTACACCTTC
-	TRBV30	TRBJ2-5	-	CAGVIRGQETQYF	TGTGCCGGTGTCATCAGGGGACAAGAGACCCAGTACTTC
-	TRBV6-5	TRBJ2-7	few	CASRGTRGTEQYF	TGTGCCAGCAGAGGGACCAGGGGGACTGAGCAGTACTTC
-	TRBV11-3	TRBJ1-6	-	CASSRTENNSPLHF	TGTGCCAGCAGCCGGACCGAGAATAATTCACCCCTCCACTTT
-	TRBV14	TRBJ2-5	few	CASSPRRTGQETQYF	TGTGCCAGCAGCCCCCGGCGCACAGGTCAAGAGACCCAGTACTTC
-	TRBV20-1	TRBJ1-4	few	CSAPANEKLFF	TGCAGTGCCCCTGCTAATGAAAAACTGTTTTTT
-	TRBV29-1	TRBJ2-1	-	CSVVRRGPYNEQFF	TGCAGCGTTGTTCGCAGGGGCCCCTACAATGAGCAGTTCTTC